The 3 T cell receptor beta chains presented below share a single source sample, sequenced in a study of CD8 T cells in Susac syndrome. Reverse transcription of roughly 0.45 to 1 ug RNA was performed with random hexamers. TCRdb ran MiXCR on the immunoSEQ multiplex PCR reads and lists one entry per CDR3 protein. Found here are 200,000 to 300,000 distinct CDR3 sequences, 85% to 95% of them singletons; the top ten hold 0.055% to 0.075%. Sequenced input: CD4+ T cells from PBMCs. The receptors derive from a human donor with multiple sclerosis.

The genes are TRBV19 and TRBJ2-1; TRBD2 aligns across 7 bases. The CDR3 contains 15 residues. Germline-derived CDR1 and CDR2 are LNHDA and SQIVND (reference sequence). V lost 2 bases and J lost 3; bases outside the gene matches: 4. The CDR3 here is CASSIRGGYYNEQFF. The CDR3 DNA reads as TGTGCCAGTAGTATACGGGGAGGGTACTACAATGAGCAGTTCTTC.

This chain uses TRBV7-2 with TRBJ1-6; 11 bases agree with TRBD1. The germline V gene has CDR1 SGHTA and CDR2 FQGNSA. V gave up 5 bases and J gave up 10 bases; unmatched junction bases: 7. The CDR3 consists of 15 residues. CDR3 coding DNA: TGTGCCAGCAGCCGTAAGGGACAGGGGGGATCACCCCTCCACTTT. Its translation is CASSRKGQGGSPLHF.

Written as DNA, the CDR3 is TGTGCCAGCAGCTTACTCGGCCGGGGGTACGGTGAGCAGTTCTTC. Amino acid sequence: CASSLLGRGYGEQFF. The V gene is TRBV7-3, the J gene TRBJ2-1, with D perhaps TRBD2 (6 bases). The CDR3 runs to 15 residues. Germline CDR1 and CDR2: SGHTA and FQGTGA. V was shortened by 2 bases and J by 9 bases, with 17 bases between the two germline ends.